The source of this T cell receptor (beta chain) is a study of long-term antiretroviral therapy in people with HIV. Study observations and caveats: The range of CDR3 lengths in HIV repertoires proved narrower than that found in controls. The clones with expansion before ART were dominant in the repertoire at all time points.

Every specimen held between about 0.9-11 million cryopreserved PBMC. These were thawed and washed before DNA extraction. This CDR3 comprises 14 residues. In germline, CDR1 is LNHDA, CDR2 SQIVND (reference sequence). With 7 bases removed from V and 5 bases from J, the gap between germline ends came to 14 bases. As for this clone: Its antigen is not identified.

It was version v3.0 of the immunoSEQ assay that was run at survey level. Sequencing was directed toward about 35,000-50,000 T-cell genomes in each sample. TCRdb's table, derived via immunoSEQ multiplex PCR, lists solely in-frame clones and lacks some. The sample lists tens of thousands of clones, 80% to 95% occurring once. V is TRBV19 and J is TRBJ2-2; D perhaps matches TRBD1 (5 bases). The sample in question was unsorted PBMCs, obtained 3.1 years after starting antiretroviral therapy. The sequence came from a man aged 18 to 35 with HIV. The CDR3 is CASKVQGGTGELFF. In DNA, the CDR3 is TGTGCCAGTAAAGTTCAGGGTGGTACCGGGGAGCTGTTTTTT.